This T cell receptor (beta chain) was recorded in a study of shared clonotypes between healthy human individuals. Turning to the study itself: The study used three CD4 naive, three CD4 memory, two CD8 naive and one CD8 memory plate per donor.

This clone was seen only a few times. The antigen is undetermined. Other DNA sequences from this sample encode an identical CDR3 as well. Findings of the study overall: On the whole, naive subsets had larger estimated richness than memory subsets had.

CDR1 is GTSNPN, CDR2 SVGIG, per germline (reference sequence). With 3 bases removed from V and 4 bases from J, the gap between germline ends came to 10 bases. The CDR3 sequence is 13 residues long. Genomic DNA per cell subset filled all wells of several immunoSEQ plates. The repertoire was sequenced with immunoSEQ multiplex PCR; TCRdb's copy has only in-frame clones and lacks some. The repertoire consists of 2.5 million or so clones, with 90% to 95% occurring once and the leading ten covering about 0.13%. The rearrangement joins TRBV30 to TRBJ1-3, with D possibly TRBD1 on 6 matching bases. This receptor was identified in a man between 18 and 35 years old in good health. Input material: naive CD4+ T cells sorted from blood. The subset denotes: CD45RA+ positively selected. This CDR3 is CAWRSTGGNTIYF. The CDR3 region has the DNA TGTGCCTGGAGATCTACAGGGGGAAACACCATATATTTT.